This T cell receptor beta chain is from a study of blood T cell repertoires in COVID-19. Repertoires were generated with immunoSEQ multiplex PCR, while TCRdb's copy carries only in-frame clones and drops some. The sample includes 300,000 to 400,000 clones, around 87% seen only once; the top ten take about 3.9%. The CDR3 runs 15 residues. V lost 5 bases and J lost 1; bases outside the gene matches: 6. The germline CDR1 and CDR2 sequences are SGHAT and FQNNGV. The V call is TRBV11-2, the J call TRBJ1-1; TRBD1 aligns across 8 bases. The receptor's source is a woman between 45 and 65 years old with active or convalescent COVID-19. The sample was peripheral blood. CDR3 sequence (DNA): TGTGCCAGCAGCACCCGGACAGGGAGGAACACTGAAGCTTTCTTT. It is translated as CASSTRTGRNTEAFF.